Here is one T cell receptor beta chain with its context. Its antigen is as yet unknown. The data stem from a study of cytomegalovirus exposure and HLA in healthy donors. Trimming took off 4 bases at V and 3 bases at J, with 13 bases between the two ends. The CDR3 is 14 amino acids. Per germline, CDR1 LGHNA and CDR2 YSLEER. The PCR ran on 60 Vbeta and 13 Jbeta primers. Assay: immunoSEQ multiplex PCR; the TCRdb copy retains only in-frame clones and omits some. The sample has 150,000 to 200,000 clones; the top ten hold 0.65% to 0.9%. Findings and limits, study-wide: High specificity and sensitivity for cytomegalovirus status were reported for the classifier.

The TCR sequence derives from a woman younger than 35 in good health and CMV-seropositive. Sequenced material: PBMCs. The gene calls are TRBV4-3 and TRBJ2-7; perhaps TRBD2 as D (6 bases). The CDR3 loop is CASSPRGELYEQYF. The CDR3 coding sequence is TGCGCCAGCAGCCCACGCGGGGAACTCTACGAGCAGTACTTC.